The following is a T cell receptor beta chain sequence with its context. The clone's antigen remains unknown. No per-base quality is available; no much larger clone lies one base away. This entry comes from a study of post-analysis software for immune sequencing data (dated by TCRdb to about 2015). Notes on the research overall: Relapsing-remitting, secondary progressive and progressive-relapsing multiple sclerosis were recorded as disease courses, and subtype annotation was lacking for some patients. Patient repertoires were compared against 11 to 12 previously published healthy control repertoires from donors aged roughly 6 to 25 years. A subset of samples was prepared in parallel using single-end sample barcoding, then pooled and co-amplified after Illumina adapter ligation.

To demonstrate the VDJtools post-analysis software, TCR beta repertoires were profiled from the peripheral blood of about a dozen young patients with multiple sclerosis. The patients with multiple sclerosis were children and adolescents between about 6 and 17 years of age. The library was made by PCR. Sequencing used an Illumina HiSeq 2500. Unique molecular identifiers were incorporated into TCR beta cDNA libraries to reduce PCR and sequencing biases. Roughly 500,000 cDNA molecules were obtained for every 1 to 10 million input T cells, so each molecule roughly corresponded to one T cell. Patient libraries were prepared and sequenced with the same protocol used for the earlier healthy control dataset. Within a given batch, samples were prepared together, multiplexed and sequenced on the same HiSeq lane. The authors' pipeline ran thus. MIGEC handled the raw barcoded reads, throwing out single-read molecular identifier groups before consensus assembly and CDR3 extraction. VDJtools was used for post-analysis of the clonotype tables, and diversity was normalized by down-sampling every dataset to the size of the smallest sample. In repertoire overlap clustering, CDR3 amino acid sequences, but not nucleotide sequences, were matched to correct batch-related cross-sample contamination. TCRdb reran the public reads through fastp at Q25 and MiXCR, keeping productive beta chains. CDR3 protein sequences are deduplicated, and each keeps its most common genes and DNA. The V and J calls were determined by TCRdb, not by the authors. This sample gives about 430,000 distinct CDR3 sequences in total; 35% to 45% of them show up just once. Under 9% of the sample is held by the ten biggest clonotypes.

V sheds 6 bases and J sheds 7 bases, leaving 16 bases between their ends. Measured from the cysteine to the phenylalanine, the CDR3 is 14 residues long. The sequence is cut down to CDR3 DNA, 42 bases in frame from base 1. CDR1 MDHEN and CDR2 SYDVKM are derived from the germline V gene. Overall study results and their limits: Patients showed significantly higher frequencies than controls for about five TRBV segments, among them TRBV5-6, TRBV5-1 and TRBV20-1. Multiple sclerosis patients had significantly lower normalized Chao1 diversity than controls, a result that suggests substantial peripheral T-cell clonal expansion. The multiple sclerosis patient group was slightly younger than the control group. Strong co-clustering of samples prepared in the same batch was shown by direct clustering with F measure, prompting a batch-effect correction.

The receptor's source is a girl aged 2 to 10 with multiple sclerosis. The rearranged segments are TRBV28 and TRBJ1-5, with the D gene too uncertain to name. Sequencing input: blood. The nucleotides are TGTGCCAGCAGGGACGTAGGGTTAGGCCAGCCCCAGCATTTT. It is translated as CASRDVGLGQPQHF.